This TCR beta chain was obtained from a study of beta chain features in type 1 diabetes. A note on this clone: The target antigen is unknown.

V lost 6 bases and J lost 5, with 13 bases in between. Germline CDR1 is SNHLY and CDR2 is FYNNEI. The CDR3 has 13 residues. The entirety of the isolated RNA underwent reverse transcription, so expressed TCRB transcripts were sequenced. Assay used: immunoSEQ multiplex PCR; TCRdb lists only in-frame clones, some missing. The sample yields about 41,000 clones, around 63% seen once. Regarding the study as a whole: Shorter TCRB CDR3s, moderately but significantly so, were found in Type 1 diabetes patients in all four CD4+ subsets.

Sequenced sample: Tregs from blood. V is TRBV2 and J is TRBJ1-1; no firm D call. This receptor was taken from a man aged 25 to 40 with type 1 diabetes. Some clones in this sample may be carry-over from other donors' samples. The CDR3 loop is CASSREGGTEAFF. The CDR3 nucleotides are TGTGCCAGCAGCCGGGAGGGCGGGACTGAAGCTTTCTTT.